Listed below are T cell receptor beta chains from one sample, sequenced in a study of T cell repertoires in cytomegalovirus infection. MiXCR, applied by TCRdb to the reads, yields one record per CDR3 protein. The table records hundreds of thousands of distinct CDR3 sequences, over 7.5% of them present only once. Sequenced sample: PBMCs. The receptors stem from a human donor in good health (CMV status not recorded). Some clones in this sample may be carry-over from other donors' samples. CDR3s include the opening cysteine and the closing phenylalanine or tryptophan. D genes are given only for firm matches. Some rows mark clone size as missing; the rest say once, few, many or name a class of expanded clone.

>TRBV19|TRBJ2-1|few|-
TGTGCCAGTAGTATAGGCGTCCGCAATGAGCAGTTCTTC
CASSIGVRNEQFF
>TRBV7-8|TRBJ2-1|many|TRBD2
TGTGCCACCAAAACCGGGACTAGCGGGGCGAGCTCCTACAATGAGCAGTTCTTC
CATKTGTSGASSYNEQFF
>TRBV29-1|TRBJ2-2|-|TRBD2
TGCAGCGTCCGACCTAGCGGGGGGGCGAACACCGGGGAGCTGTTTTTT
CSVRPSGGANTGELFF
>TRBV29-1|TRBJ2-2|few|-
TGCAGCGTTGAACTAGGCGCGAACACCGGGGAGCTGTTTTTT
CSVELGANTGELFF
>TRBV7-2|TRBJ2-1|many|TRBD2
TGTGCCAGCAGCGCCAACAAACTAGCGGGGGGGCAGGATGAGCAGTTCTTC
CASSANKLAGGQDEQFF
>TRBV28|TRBJ2-1|few|TRBD2
TGTGCCAGCAGTTTGCCTAGCGGGAGGATTTACAATGAGCAGTTCTTC
CASSLPSGRIYNEQFF
>TRBV7-2|TRBJ2-5|many|TRBD2
TGTGCCAGCAGCTTAGCGCGTAGCGGGGGGGCGGAGACCCAGTACTTC
CASSLARSGGAETQYF
>TRBV10-3|TRBJ1-2|few|TRBD1
TGTGCCATCAGTGAGACCAGGGGGCCGTATGGCTACACCTTC
CAISETRGPYGYTF
>TRBV7-2|TRBJ1-2|many|-
TGTGCCAGCAGCTTATCCCGCTCCCGAGGGAAGAATGGCTACACCTTC
CASSLSRSRGKNGYTF
>TRBV10-3|TRBJ1-6|few|TRBD1
TGTGCCATCAGTGAGGGGACAGGGGGTTATTCACCCCTCCACTTT
CAISEGTGGYSPLHF
>TRBV12-3/TRBV12-4|TRBJ1-2|-|-
TGTGCCAGCAGGTATACGGGAGGTAATCCTGGCTACACCTTC
CASRYTGGNPGYTF
>TRBV6-5|TRBJ2-1|-|TRBD2
TGTGCCAGCAGTTGGGTCGGACTAGCGGGAGCGAATGAGCAGTTCTTC
CASSWVGLAGANEQFF
>TRBV4-3|TRBJ2-1|many|-
TGCGCCAGCAGCCAAGATAGCCCGGGACCCGGCGATGAGCAGTTCTTC
CASSQDSPGPGDEQFF
>TRBV7-9|TRBJ1-4|-|TRBD1
TGTGCCAGCAGCAAGGGACAGACGGAAAATGAAAAACTGTTTTTT
CASSKGQTENEKLFF
>TRBV7-7|TRBJ2-2|many|TRBD2
TGTGCTCTGGGACTAGCCGCCGGGGAGCTGTTTTTT
CALGLAAGELFF
>TRBV6-1|TRBJ2-7|-|-
TGTGCCAGCACCAGGAGGGGGTATCAGTACGAGCAGTGCTTC
CASTRRGYQYEQCF
>TRBV12-3/TRBV12-4|TRBJ1-3|many|-
TGTGCCAGCAGTCCCCGTGGGGCGTTTGGAAACACCATATATTTT
CASSPRGAFGNTIYF
>TRBV9|TRBJ2-3|-|-
TGTGCCAGCAGCGCCCTAGATACGCAGTATTTT
CASSALDTQYF
>TRBV7-3|TRBJ1-1|-|-
TGTGCCAGCAGCAATGGGGGGAACACTGAAGCTTTCTTT
CASSNGGNTEAFF
>TRBV4-2|TRBJ2-6|-|-
TGTGCCAGCAGCCCTGCAAGTGTACCTGGGGCCAACGTCCTGACTTTC
CASSPASVPGANVLTF
>TRBV30|TRBJ2-1|many|TRBD2
TGTGCCTGGAGTGCCGCCTCTAGCGGGAGGTACAATGAGCAGTTCTTC
CAWSAASSGRYNEQFF
>TRBV7-9|TRBJ2-2|-|-
TGTGCCAGCAGCTTAAGACAGATTGTTGTTTGGGTGAGGAACACCGGGGAGCTGTTTTTT
CASSLRQIVVWVRNTGELFF
>TRBV6-2/TRBV6-3|TRBJ1-1|-|-
TGTGCCAGCTCTAAGATGAACAGGGTAAAGGGCACTGAAGCTTTCTTT
CASSKMNRVKGTEAFF
>TRBV12-3/TRBV12-4|TRBJ1-1|-|-
TGTGCCAGCTATCAACAGGGATGGACTGAAGCTTTCTTT
CASYQQGWTEAFF
>TRBV2|TRBJ1-1|-|-
TGTGCCAGGACCAGATTCGAGCTGAACACTGAAGCTTTCTTT
CARTRFELNTEAFF
>TRBV20-1|TRBJ1-2|-|TRBD1
TGCAGTGCTGGAGGACAGGGGCAAAAGACTAACTATGGCTACACCTTC
CSAGGQGQKTNYGYTF
>TRBV27|TRBJ2-1|many|-
TGTGCCAGCTCCCTTAGCTCCTACAATGAGCAGTTCTTC
CASSLSSYNEQFF
>TRBV7-2|TRBJ1-1|many|TRBD1
TGTGCCAGCAGCAGAACAGGGGGCGCTGGAAGGTATGAAGCTTTCTTT
CASSRTGGAGRYEAFF
>TRBV27|TRBJ1-1|many|-
TGTGCCAGCAGTTTGAACTGGGCAGGGGATACTGAAGCTTTCTTT
CASSLNWAGDTEAFF
>TRBV20-1|TRBJ1-5|many|TRBD1
TGCAGTGCTAACCGGGACAGGGACAATCAGCCCCAGCATTTT
CSANRDRDNQPQHF
>TRBV2|TRBJ2-1|few|TRBD1
TGTGCCAGCACATGGGACAGGGCGTACAATGAGCAGTTCTTC
CASTWDRAYNEQFF
>TRBV7-2|TRBJ2-5|-|TRBD1
TGTGCCAGCAGCCCCTCGACAGGGGGCCATGAGACCCAGTACTTC
CASSPSTGGHETQYF
>TRBV25-1|TRBJ1-2|few|-
TGTGCCAGCAGTGATGGAAGGATCCGAGGCTATGGCTACACCTTC
CASSDGRIRGYGYTF
>TRBV12-3/TRBV12-4|TRBJ1-6|many|-
TGTGCCAGCGAGGATCTTGGGGGACCCCTCCACTTT
CASEDLGGPLHF
>TRBV6-1|TRBJ2-3|many|TRBD1
TGTGCCAGCAGTGAAGGGACAGGGGGTCAAGATACGCAGTATTTT
CASSEGTGGQDTQYF
>TRBV27|TRBJ2-1|few|-
TGTGCCAGCAGACTTACGCAGAATGAGCAGTTCTTC
CASRLTQNEQFF
>TRBV13|TRBJ2-7|many|TRBD2
TGTGCCAGCAGCCTCCAGCGGGGCTCCTACGAGCAGTACTTC
CASSLQRGSYEQYF
>TRBV7-2|TRBJ2-7|-|TRBD2
TGTGCCAGCAGCTTAAGGCTAGCGGGTTACTCCTCCTACGAGCAGTACTTC
CASSLRLAGYSSYEQYF
>TRBV20-1|TRBJ2-1|few|-
TGCAGTGCTAGAGAGAGACGGGGGCCGGTGGATGAGCAGTTCTTC
CSARERRGPVDEQFF
>TRBV5-4|TRBJ2-3|many|-
TGTGCCAGCAGATCGGAGCTCCTGAGCACAGATACGCAGTATTTT
CASRSELLSTDTQYF
>TRBV20-1|TRBJ2-5|many|TRBD2
TGCAGTGCTAGAAAGTCTAGCGGGGGGGCTGAGGAGACCCAGTACTTC
CSARKSSGGAEETQYF
>TRBV24-1|TRBJ1-2|few|-
TGTGCCACCAGTGATGGGCCTAACTATGGCTACACCTTC
CATSDGPNYGYTF
>TRBV11-2|TRBJ1-5|-|-
TGTGCCAGCAGCCTAGTAAGGGGGCAGCCCCAGCATTTT
CASSLVRGQPQHF
>TRBV6-2/TRBV6-3|TRBJ2-1|-|TRBD2
TGTGCCAGCAGTTTTGTTTTAGCGGGGGGCAATGAGCAGTTCTTC
CASSFVLAGGNEQFF
>TRBV24-1|TRBJ2-1|-|-
TGTGCCACCAGTGGGAGGGACACCCCTAGCTCCTACAATGAGCAGTTCTTC
CATSGRDTPSSYNEQFF
>TRBV27|TRBJ1-5|few|TRBD1
TGTGCCAGCAGTCCCCCCCCCAGGGGGCCTAATCAGCCCCAGCATTTT
CASSPPPRGPNQPQHF
>TRBV20-1|TRBJ1-4|few|-
TGCAGTGCCAGTGGAAGAAAAGTTTCAACTAATGAAAAACTGTTTTTT
CSASGRKVSTNEKLFF
>TRBV30|TRBJ2-1|-|-
TGTGCCTGGAGTGTGGGAGATATCAATGAGCAGTTCTTC
CAWSVGDINEQFF
>TRBV12-3/TRBV12-4|TRBJ1-1|few|-
TGTGCCAGCAGTTTAGCGGTCACTGAAGCTTTCTTT
CASSLAVTEAFF
>TRBV4-3|TRBJ2-3|many|-
TGCGCCAGCAGCCAAGCGGGGCGAACTAGCACAGATACGCAGTATTTT
CASSQAGRTSTDTQYF